Here is one T cell receptor beta chain with its context. Its antigen is not known. This sample is part of a study of cytomegalovirus exposure and HLA in healthy donors. Study results and limitations: V- and J-gene trimming of TCR beta was linked (in a later analysis) to a missense DCLRE1C variant.

The germline CDR1 and CDR2 sequences are MNHNS and SASEGT. The junction had 18 bases not matched to a gene; V was cut back by 4 bases and J by 8 bases. The CDR3 has 17 amino acids. The PCR ran on 60 Vbeta and 13 Jbeta primers. Method: immunoSEQ multiplex PCR; TCRdb's copy keeps in-frame clones and lacks some. The sample holds approximately 130,000 clones. The chain uses TRBV6-1 and TRBJ1-2; 8 positions agree with TRBD1. The material sequenced was PBMCs. The receptor was derived from a woman aged 60-70 years in good health and CMV-seronegative. The CDR3 sequence: CASSVPYGQGSSRGYTF. The CDR3 nucleotides read TGTGCCAGCAGTGTACCTTATGGACAGGGCAGTAGTAGGGGCTACACCTTC.